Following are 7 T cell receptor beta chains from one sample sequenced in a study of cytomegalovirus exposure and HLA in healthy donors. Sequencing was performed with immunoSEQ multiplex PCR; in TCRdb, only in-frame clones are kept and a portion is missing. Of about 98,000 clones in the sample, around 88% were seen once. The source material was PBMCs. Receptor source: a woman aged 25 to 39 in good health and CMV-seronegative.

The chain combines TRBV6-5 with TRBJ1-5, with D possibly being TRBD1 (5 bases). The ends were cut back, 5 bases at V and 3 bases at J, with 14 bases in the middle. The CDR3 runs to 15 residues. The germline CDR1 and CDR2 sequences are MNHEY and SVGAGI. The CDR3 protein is CASSPTRGSNQPQHF. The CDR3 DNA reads TGTGCCAGCAGTCCGACAAGGGGCTCCAATCAGCCCCAGCATTTT.

CDR3 coding DNA: TGTGCCAGCAGCGTAGCTTCTAGGAACACTGAAGCTTTCTTT. Its translation is CASSVASRNTEAFF. The chain employs TRBV9 and TRBJ1-1, with D hard to call. The length of the CDR3 is 14 residues. The V gene's germline CDR1 is SGDLS and CDR2 YYNGEE. Trimming removed 0 bases at V and 1 base at J, with 7 bases between.

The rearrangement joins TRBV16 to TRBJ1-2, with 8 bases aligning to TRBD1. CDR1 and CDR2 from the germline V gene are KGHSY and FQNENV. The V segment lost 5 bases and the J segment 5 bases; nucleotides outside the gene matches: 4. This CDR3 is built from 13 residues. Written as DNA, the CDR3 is TGTGCCAGCAGCTCGACAGGGGAGTATGGCTACACCTTC. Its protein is CASSSTGEYGYTF. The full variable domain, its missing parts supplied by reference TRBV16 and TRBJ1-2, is GEEVAQTPKHLVRGEGQKAKLYCAPIKGHSYVFWYQQVLKNEFKFLISFQNENVFDETGMPKERFSAKCLPNSPCSLEIQATKLEDSAVYFCASSSTGEYGYTFGSGTRLTVV.

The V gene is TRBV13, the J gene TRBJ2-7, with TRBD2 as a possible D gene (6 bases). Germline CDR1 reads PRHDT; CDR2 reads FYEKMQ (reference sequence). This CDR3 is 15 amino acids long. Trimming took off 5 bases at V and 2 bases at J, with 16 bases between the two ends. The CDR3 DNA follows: TGTGCCAGCAGCCTAAGGGGACTTGTTACCTACGAGCAGTACTTC. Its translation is CASSLRGLVTYEQYF.

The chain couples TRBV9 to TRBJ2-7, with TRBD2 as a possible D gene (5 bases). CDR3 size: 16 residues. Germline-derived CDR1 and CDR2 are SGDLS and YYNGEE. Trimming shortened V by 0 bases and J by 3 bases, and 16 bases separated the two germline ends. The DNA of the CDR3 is TGTGCCAGCAGCGTAGGGAAATCTGGAGGAGGCTACGAGCAGTACTTC. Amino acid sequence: CASSVGKSGGGYEQYF. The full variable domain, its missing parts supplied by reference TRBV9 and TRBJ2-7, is DSGVTQTPKHLITATGQRVTLRCSPRSGDLSVYWYQQSLDQGLQFLIQYYNGEERAKGNILERFSAQQFPDLHSELNLSSLELGDSALYFCASSVGKSGGGYEQYFGPGTRLTVT.

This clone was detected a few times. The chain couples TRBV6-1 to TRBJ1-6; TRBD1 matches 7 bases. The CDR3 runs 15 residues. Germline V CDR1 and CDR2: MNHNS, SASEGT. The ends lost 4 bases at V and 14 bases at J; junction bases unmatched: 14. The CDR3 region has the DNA TGTGCCAGCAGTGCGCCGACAGGGAAAGTATCGTCCCTCCACTTT. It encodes CASSAPTGKVSSLHF.

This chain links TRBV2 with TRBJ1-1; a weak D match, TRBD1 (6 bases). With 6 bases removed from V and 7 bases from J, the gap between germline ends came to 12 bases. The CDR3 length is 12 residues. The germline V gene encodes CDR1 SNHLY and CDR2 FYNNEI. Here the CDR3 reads CASRGGPGEAFF. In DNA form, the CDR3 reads TGTGCCAGCAGGGGGGGGCCCGGTGAAGCTTTCTTT.